The clone carrying this T cell receptor (beta chain) was seen only a few times. The antigen is undetermined. The ends were cut back, 1 base at V and 10 bases at J, with 7 bases in the middle. The CDR3 contains 11 residues. CDR1 is LGHDT, CDR2 YNNKEL, per germline (reference sequence). These data originate in a study of T-cell memory formation after mild COVID-19. Study outcomes and limitations: Clones that got smaller from day 15 to 85 had even CD4/CD8, while clones growing later tipped toward CD4+. Nothing showed for sure that second-wave clones peaking on day 37 were SARS-CoV-2 specific. Researchers report contracting CD4+ clones mostly in CM and EM, with CD8+ clones in EMRA.

Constant-segment primers were used for 5'RACE, and the resulting TCR alpha and TCR beta cDNA libraries carried sample barcodes and UMIs. TCRdb called the 5' RACE reads again in MiXCR, with one record for every CDR3 protein. The table lists fewer than 150,000 distinct CDR3 sequences, more than 15% of them singletons. Sequencing used PBMCs or a T cell subset sorted from them (not recorded which). The sequence was collected from a man aged 18-30 years who had mild COVID-19 (a few samples of this study predate the infection). Cell type and time point are not known. The rearrangement uses TRBV3-1 and TRBJ1-1; unclear D gene. In DNA form, the CDR3 reads TGTGCCAGCAGCCAAGGTCTTGGAGCTTTCTTT. Its protein product is CASSQGLGAFF. Filled out from reference TRBV3-1 and TRBJ1-1, the complete variable domain reads DTAVSQTPKYLVTQMGNDKSIKCEQNLGHDTMYWYKQDSKKFLKIMFSYNNKELIINETVPNRFSPKSPDKAHLNLHINSLELGDSAVYFCASSQGLGAFFGQGTRLTVV.